Sequencing of this T cell receptor (beta chain) was carried out in a study of blood T cell repertoires in COVID-19. Study-level background: Specimens from acute and convalescent COVID-19 originated in the United States, Italy and Spain. PBMCs, B-cell-depleted T cells, or T cells provided the cDNA or gDNA that made up the material.

The V end was cut by 1 base, the J end by 4 bases, with 9 bases between. Germline assignment: CDR1 LNHDA and CDR2 SQIVND (reference sequence). The CDR3 is 14 residues long. Authors' analysis steps: Amplification from reference gene primers served as the basis for estimated nucleated cell counts. TCRdb's copy holds only in-frame clones and misses some; the assay was immunoSEQ multiplex PCR. The V and J calls and clone size were taken over from that table, and D and trimming were inferred from the DNA. The table lists approximately 150,000 clones, around 88% of them singletons, with 1.5% to 1.7% in the top ten.

Sequencing was carried out using peripheral blood. This receptor was identified in a woman aged 55-70 years with acute or convalescent COVID-19. This chain links TRBV19 with TRBJ2-3; possibly TRBD1 for D (5 bases). The CDR3, as DNA: TGTGCCAGTAGTATAGGGGGCAACGCAGATACGCAGTATTTT. Amino acids: CASSIGGNADTQYF.